This T cell receptor (beta chain) was found in a study of T cell responses to AZD1222 COVID-19 vaccine. The overall study: Doses given second, at about 4 or about 12 weeks, were pooled.

The data were produced by immunoSEQ multiplex PCR, yet TCRdb's version contains in-frame clones alone and is incomplete. In the table there are 150,000 to 200,000 clones, 80% to 95% of which are singletons. The CDR3 sequence is 16 residues long. The germline gives CDR1 MDHEN, CDR2 SYDVKM. The V end lost 9 bases, the J end lost 1 base, and 20 bases lay between the germline ends. The rearrangement joins TRBV28 to TRBJ2-3; perhaps TRBD1 as D (6 bases). This clonotype was sampled from an adult in good health. The material was peripheral blood, obtained on day 0 of AZD1222 vaccination. The CDR3 DNA reads as TGTGCCAGTAATGAACAGGGTAGTGCGGGCACAGATACGCAGTATTTT. Protein sequence: CASNEQGSAGTDTQYF.